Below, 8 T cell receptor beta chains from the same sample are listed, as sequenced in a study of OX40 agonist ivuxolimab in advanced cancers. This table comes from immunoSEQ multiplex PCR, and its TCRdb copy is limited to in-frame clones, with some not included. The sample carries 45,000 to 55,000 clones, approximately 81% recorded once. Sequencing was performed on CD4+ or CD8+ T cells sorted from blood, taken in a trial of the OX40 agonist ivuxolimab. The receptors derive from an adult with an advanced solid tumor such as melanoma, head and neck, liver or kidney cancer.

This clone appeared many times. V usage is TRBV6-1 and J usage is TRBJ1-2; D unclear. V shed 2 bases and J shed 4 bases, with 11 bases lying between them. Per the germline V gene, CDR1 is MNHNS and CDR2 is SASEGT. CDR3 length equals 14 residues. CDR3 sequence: CASSELVLSYGYTF. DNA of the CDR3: TGTGCCAGCAGTGAATTGGTCTTATCCTATGGCTACACCTTC.

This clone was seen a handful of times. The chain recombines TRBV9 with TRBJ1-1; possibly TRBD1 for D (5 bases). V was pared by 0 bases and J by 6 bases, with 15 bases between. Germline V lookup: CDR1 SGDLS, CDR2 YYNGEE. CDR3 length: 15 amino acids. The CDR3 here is CASSVAMMGVPEAFF. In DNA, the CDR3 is TGTGCCAGCAGCGTAGCTATGATGGGGGTACCTGAAGCTTTCTTT.

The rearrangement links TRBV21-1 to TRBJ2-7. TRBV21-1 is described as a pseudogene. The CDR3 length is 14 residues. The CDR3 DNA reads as TGTGCCAGCAGCACCCTGGGCTCGGGCTACGAGCAGTACTTC. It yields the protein CASSTLGSGYEQYF.

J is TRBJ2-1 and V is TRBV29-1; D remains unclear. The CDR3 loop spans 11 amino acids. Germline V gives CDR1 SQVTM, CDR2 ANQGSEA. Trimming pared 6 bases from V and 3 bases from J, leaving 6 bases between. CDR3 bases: TGCAGCGTCCTCGTCTACAATGAGCAGTTCTTC. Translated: CSVLVYNEQFF.

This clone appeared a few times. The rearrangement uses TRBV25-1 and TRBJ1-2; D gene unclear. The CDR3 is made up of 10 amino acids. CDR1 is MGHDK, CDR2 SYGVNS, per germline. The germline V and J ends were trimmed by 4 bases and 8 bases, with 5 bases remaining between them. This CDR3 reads CASSGIGYTF. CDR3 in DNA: TGTGCCAGCAGTGGAATAGGCTACACCTTC.

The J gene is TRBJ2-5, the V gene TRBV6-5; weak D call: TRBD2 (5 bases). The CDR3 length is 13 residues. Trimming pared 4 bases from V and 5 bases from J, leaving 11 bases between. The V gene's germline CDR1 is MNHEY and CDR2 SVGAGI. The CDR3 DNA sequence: TGTGCCAGCAGTTCGGACTCACCGGAGACCCAGTACTTC. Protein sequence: CASSSDSPETQYF.

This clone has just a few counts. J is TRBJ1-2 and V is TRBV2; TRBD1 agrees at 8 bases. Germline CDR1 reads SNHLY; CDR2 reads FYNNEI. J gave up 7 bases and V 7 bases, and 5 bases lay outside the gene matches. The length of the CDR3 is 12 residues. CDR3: CASNGQGLGYTF. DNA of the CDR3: TGTGCCAGCAATGGACAGGGCCTTGGCTACACCTTC. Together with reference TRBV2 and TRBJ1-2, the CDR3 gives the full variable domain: EPEVTQTPSHQVTQMGQEVILRCVPISNHLYFYWYRQILGQKVEFLVSFYNNEISEKSEIFDDQFSVERPDGSNFTLKIRSTKLEDSAMYFCASNGQGLGYTFGSGTRLTVV.

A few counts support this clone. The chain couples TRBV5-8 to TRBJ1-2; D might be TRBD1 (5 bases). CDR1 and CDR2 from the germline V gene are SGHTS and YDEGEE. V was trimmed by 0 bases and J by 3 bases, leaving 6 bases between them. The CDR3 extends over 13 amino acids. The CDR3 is CASSLGQHYGYTF. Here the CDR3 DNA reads TGTGCCAGCAGCTTGGGACAGCACTATGGCTACACCTTC.